The rows below give T cell receptor beta chains drawn from one sample of a study of identical twins. One entry per CDR3 protein results from TCRdb running MiXCR on the 5' RACE reads. The data contain 500,000 to 600,000 distinct CDR3 sequences, approximately 22% of them singletons. These sequences were also reported in another study, on T cells expressing NK-cell markers.

The source material was CD4+ T cells sorted from blood. Receptors originate from a woman under 30 in good health. Each CDR3 is given with its conserved first and last residue. A D gene is named only where the DNA matches it firmly. Clone size is shown for a subset of rows, as once, few, many or a class of expanded clone.

d_gene: .; j_gene: TRBJ2-7; abundance: .; v_gene: TRBV5-1; CDR3aa: CASSLGTVDNEQYF; CDR3nt: TGCGCCAGCAGCTTGGGGACAGTGGACAACGAGCAGTACTTC
d_gene: .; j_gene: TRBJ1-6; abundance: .; v_gene: TRBV27; CDR3aa: CASSLLVRGPLHF; CDR3nt: TGTGCCAGCAGTTTACTTGTTAGGGGCCCCCTCCACTTT
d_gene: .; j_gene: TRBJ1-1; abundance: .; v_gene: TRBV9; CDR3aa: CASSVDSWGTEAFF; CDR3nt: TGTGCCAGCAGCGTAGATTCCTGGGGAACTGAAGCTTTCTTT
d_gene: .; j_gene: TRBJ2-3; abundance: few; v_gene: TRBV20-1; CDR3aa: CSAPGQGASTDTQYF; CDR3nt: TGCAGTGCACCGGGCCAAGGGGCAAGCACAGATACGCAGTATTTT
d_gene: .; j_gene: TRBJ2-3; abundance: .; v_gene: TRBV11-2; CDR3aa: CASSRAWETSTDTQYF; CDR3nt: TGTGCCAGCAGCCGTGCCTGGGAAACTAGCACAGATACGCAGTATTTT
d_gene: .; j_gene: TRBJ2-3; abundance: .; v_gene: TRBV30; CDR3aa: CAWVIPGRTDTQYF; CDR3nt: TGTGCCTGGGTCATTCCGGGCCGCACAGATACGCAGTATTTT
d_gene: .; j_gene: TRBJ2-5; abundance: many; v_gene: TRBV20-1; CDR3aa: CSATAGRGAETQYF; CDR3nt: TGCAGTGCTACCGCCGGGAGAGGAGCCGAGACCCAGTACTTC
d_gene: .; j_gene: TRBJ2-7; abundance: few; v_gene: TRBV15; CDR3aa: CATSRDFYEQYF; CDR3nt: TGTGCCACCAGCAGAGATTTCTACGAGCAGTACTTC
d_gene: TRBD1; j_gene: TRBJ2-2; abundance: .; v_gene: TRBV12-3/TRBV12-4; CDR3aa: CASTPYRGQGVTGELFF; CDR3nt: TGTGCCAGCACCCCCTATAGGGGACAGGGTGTCACCGGGGAGCTGTTTTTT
d_gene: TRBD1; j_gene: TRBJ2-5; abundance: .; v_gene: TRBV10-3; CDR3aa: CAISGTLGGETQYF; CDR3nt: TGTGCCATCAGTGGAACACTAGGGGGCGAGACCCAGTACTTC
d_gene: TRBD1; j_gene: TRBJ2-6; abundance: few; v_gene: TRBV9; CDR3aa: CASSVGRGQSGANVLTF; CDR3nt: TGTGCCAGCAGCGTAGGCAGGGGGCAATCTGGGGCCAACGTCCTGACTTTC
d_gene: TRBD1; j_gene: TRBJ2-7; abundance: .; v_gene: TRBV6-6; CDR3aa: CASSKGQSPEQYF; CDR3nt: TGTGCCAGCAGTAAGGGACAGTCTCCCGAGCAGTACTTC
d_gene: TRBD1; j_gene: TRBJ2-7; abundance: .; v_gene: TRBV20-1; CDR3aa: CSALRGTGTYEQYF; CDR3nt: TGCAGTGCCCTAAGGGGGACAGGAACCTACGAGCAGTACTTC
d_gene: .; j_gene: TRBJ2-1; abundance: .; v_gene: TRBV20-1; CDR3aa: CSARLSGSSLNEQFF; CDR3nt: TGCAGTGCTAGGTTGTCTGGGAGTAGTTTGAATGAGCAGTTCTTC
d_gene: TRBD2; j_gene: TRBJ2-1; abundance: few; v_gene: TRBV11-3; CDR3aa: CASSAGLAGRIF; CDR3nt: TGTGCCAGCAGCGCGGGACTAGCGGGCCGGATCTTC
d_gene: TRBD1; j_gene: TRBJ2-3; abundance: once; v_gene: TRBV7-9; CDR3aa: CASSLAPGQGRDTQYF; CDR3nt: TGTGCCAGCAGCTTAGCCCCGGGACAGGGGAGAGATACGCAGTATTTT
d_gene: TRBD2; j_gene: TRBJ2-1; abundance: .; v_gene: TRBV12-3/TRBV12-4; CDR3aa: CASSSPRGRQFF; CDR3nt: TGTGCCAGCAGCTCCCCCCGCGGGAGACAGTTCTTC
d_gene: TRBD1; j_gene: TRBJ1-3; abundance: .; v_gene: TRBV5-6; CDR3aa: CASSLATGGHTIYF; CDR3nt: TGTGCCAGCAGCTTGGCGACAGGGGGTCACACCATATATTTT
d_gene: .; j_gene: TRBJ2-1; abundance: many; v_gene: TRBV20-1; CDR3aa: CSAPVPYNEQFF; CDR3nt: TGCAGTGCCCCCGTCCCCTACAATGAGCAGTTCTTC
d_gene: TRBD2; j_gene: TRBJ2-1; abundance: .; v_gene: TRBV5-4; CDR3aa: CASTTPGTKINEQFF; CDR3nt: TGTGCCAGCACCACTCCAGGGACTAAGATTAATGAGCAGTTCTTC
d_gene: .; j_gene: TRBJ1-2; abundance: .; v_gene: TRBV12-3/TRBV12-4; CDR3aa: CASSFFSGEGGYTF; CDR3nt: TGTGCCAGCAGTTTCTTCTCGGGTGAGGGAGGCTACACCTTC
d_gene: .; j_gene: TRBJ1-2; abundance: many; v_gene: TRBV5-1; CDR3aa: CASSLADYGYTF; CDR3nt: TGCGCCAGCAGCTTGGCCGACTATGGCTACACCTTC
d_gene: .; j_gene: TRBJ2-1; abundance: once; v_gene: TRBV18; CDR3aa: CASSPSGYSYNEQFF; CDR3nt: TGTGCCAGCTCACCCTCGGGCTACTCCTACAATGAGCAGTTCTTC
d_gene: .; j_gene: TRBJ2-7; abundance: .; v_gene: TRBV23-1; CDR3aa: CASLLGTPYEQYF; CDR3nt: TGCGCCAGTCTTTTAGGCACACCCTACGAGCAGTACTTC
d_gene: .; j_gene: TRBJ1-4; abundance: few; v_gene: TRBV4-3; CDR3aa: CASSVAAGKLFF; CDR3nt: TGCGCCAGCAGCGTGGCGGCTGGAAAACTGTTTTTT
d_gene: .; j_gene: TRBJ1-1; abundance: .; v_gene: TRBV6-6; CDR3aa: CASNPSRETEAFF; CDR3nt: TGTGCCAGCAATCCCTCCAGGGAGACTGAAGCTTTCTTT
d_gene: TRBD2; j_gene: TRBJ2-3; abundance: few; v_gene: TRBV2; CDR3aa: CASSEARLAGVLTDTQYF; CDR3nt: TGTGCCAGCAGTGAAGCGCGGCTAGCGGGAGTTCTCACAGATACGCAGTATTTT